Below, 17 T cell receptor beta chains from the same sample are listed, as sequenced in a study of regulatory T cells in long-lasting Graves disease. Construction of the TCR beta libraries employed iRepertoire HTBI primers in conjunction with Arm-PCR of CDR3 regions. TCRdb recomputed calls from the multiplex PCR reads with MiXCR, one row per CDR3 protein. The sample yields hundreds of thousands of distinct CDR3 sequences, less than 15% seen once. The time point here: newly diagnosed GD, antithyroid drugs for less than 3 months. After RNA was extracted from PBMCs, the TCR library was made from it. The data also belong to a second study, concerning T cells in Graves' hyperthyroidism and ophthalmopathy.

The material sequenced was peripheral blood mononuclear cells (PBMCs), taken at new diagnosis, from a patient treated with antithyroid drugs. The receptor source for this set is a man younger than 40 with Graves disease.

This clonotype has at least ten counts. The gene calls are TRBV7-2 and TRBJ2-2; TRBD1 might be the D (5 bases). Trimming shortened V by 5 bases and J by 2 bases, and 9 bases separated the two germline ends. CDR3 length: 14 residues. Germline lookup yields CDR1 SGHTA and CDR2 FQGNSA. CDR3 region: CASSLDSNTGELFF. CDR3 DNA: TGTGCCAGCAGCCTCGACAGCAACACCGGGGAGCTGTTTTTT.

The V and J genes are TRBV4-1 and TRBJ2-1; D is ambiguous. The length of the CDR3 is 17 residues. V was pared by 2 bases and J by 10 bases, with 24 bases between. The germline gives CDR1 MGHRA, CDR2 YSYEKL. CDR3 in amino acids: CASSQPPGRAQFAEQFF. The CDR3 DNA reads TGCGCCAGCAGCCAACCCCCGGGTAGGGCCCAGTTTGCGGAGCAGTTCTTC.

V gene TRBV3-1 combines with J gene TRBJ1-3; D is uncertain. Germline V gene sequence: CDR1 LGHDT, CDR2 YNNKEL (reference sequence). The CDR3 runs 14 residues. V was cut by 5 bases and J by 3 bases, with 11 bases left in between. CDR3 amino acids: CASSAQIFGNTIYF. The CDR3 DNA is TGTGCCAGCAGCGCCCAGATATTTGGAAACACCATATATTTT.

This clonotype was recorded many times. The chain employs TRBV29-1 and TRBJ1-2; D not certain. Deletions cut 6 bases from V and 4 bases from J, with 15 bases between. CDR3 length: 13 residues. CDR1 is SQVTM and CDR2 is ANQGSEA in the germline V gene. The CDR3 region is CSVERGGSYGYTF. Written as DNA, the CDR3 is TGCAGCGTAGAAAGAGGAGGTAGCTATGGCTACACCTTC.

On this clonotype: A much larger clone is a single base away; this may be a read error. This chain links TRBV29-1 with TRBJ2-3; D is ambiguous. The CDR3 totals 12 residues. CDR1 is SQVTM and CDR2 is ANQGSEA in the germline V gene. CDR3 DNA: TGCAGCGTTGGCCACAGCACAAATACGCAGTATTTT. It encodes CSVGHSTNTQYF.

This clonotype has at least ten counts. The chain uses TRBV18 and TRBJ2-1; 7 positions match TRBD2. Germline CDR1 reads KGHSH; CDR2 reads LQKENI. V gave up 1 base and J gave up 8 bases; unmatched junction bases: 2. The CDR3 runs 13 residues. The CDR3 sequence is CASSPREGDEQFF. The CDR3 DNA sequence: TGTGCCAGCTCACCACGGGAGGGCGATGAGCAGTTCTTC.

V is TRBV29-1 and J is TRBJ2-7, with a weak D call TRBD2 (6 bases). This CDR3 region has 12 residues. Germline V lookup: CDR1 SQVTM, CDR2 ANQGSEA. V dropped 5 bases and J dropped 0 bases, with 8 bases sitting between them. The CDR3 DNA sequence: TGCAGCGTTTACGGGGGCTCCTACGAGCAGTACTTC. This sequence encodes CSVYGGSYEQYF.

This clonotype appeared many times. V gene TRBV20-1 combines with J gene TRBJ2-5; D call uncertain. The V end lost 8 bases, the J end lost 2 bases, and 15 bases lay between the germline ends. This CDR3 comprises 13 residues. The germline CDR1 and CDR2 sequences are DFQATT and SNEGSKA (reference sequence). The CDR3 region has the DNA TGCAGTCCTCTGAATGGCGGACAAGAGACCCAGTACTTC. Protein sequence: CSPLNGGQETQYF.

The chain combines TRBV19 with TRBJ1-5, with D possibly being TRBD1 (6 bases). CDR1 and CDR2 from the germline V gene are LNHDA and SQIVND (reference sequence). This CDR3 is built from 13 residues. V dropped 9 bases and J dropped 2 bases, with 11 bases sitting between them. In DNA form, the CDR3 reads TGTGCCAGCCACCCAGGGGGCAATCAGCCCCAGCATTTT. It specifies CASHPGGNQPQHF.

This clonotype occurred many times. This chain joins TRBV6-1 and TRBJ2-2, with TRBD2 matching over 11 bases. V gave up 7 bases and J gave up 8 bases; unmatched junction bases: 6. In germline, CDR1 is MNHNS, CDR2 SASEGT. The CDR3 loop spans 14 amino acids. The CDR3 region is CASNPTSGRGELFF. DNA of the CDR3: TGTGCCAGCAACCCCACTAGCGGGAGAGGGGAGCTGTTTTTT.

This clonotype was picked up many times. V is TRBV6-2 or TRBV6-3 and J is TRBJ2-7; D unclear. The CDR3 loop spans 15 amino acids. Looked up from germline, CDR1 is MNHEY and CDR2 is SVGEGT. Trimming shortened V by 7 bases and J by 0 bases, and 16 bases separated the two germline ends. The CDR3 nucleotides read TGTGCCAGCATCTTCGTTACCCTGAGCTCCTACGAGCAGTACTTC. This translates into CASIFVTLSSYEQYF.

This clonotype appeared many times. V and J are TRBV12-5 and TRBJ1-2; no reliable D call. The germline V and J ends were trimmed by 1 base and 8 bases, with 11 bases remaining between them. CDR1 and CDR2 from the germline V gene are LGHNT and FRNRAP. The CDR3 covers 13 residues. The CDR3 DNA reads TGTGCTAGTGGTTTGGCAGTGGGCCTGGGCTACACCTTC. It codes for CASGLAVGLGYTF.

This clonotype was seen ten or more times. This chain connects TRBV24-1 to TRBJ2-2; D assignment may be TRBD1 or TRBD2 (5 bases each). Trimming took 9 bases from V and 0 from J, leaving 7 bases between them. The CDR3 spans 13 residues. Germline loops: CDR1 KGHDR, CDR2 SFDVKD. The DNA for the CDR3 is TGTGCCACCGGGGGAGCGAACACCGGGGAGCTGTTTTTT. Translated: CATGGANTGELFF.

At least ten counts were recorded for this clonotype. The CDR3: CAISGPAQETQYF. Here the CDR3 DNA reads TGTGCCATCAGTGGGCCGGCTCAAGAGACCCAGTACTTC. The genes are TRBV10-3 and TRBJ2-5; D is uncertain. Germline V lookup: CDR1 ENHRY, CDR2 SYGVKD. The CDR3 consists of 13 residues. The germline V and J ends were trimmed by 4 bases and 2 bases, with 8 bases remaining between them.

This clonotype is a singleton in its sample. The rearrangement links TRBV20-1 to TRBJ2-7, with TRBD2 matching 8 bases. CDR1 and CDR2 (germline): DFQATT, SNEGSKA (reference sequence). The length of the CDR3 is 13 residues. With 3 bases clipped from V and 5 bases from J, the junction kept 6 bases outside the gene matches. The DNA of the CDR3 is TGCAGTGCTAGGCCCGGGACTAGTAACGAGCAGTACTTC. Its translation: CSARPGTSNEQYF.

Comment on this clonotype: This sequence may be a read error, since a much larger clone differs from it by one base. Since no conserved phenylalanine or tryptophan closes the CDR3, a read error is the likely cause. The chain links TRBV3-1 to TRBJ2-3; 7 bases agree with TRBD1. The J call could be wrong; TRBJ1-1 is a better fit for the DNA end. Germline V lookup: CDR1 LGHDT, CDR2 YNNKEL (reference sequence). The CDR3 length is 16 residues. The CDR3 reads CASSHETGSGSTEAFL. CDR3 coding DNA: TGTGCCAGCAGCCATGAGACAGGGAGTGGTAGCACTGAAGCTTTCCTT.

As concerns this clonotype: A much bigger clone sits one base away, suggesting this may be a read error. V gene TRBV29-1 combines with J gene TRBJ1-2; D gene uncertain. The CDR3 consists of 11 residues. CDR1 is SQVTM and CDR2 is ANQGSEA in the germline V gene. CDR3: CSVASNYGYAF. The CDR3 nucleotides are TGCAGCGTTGCGTCCAACTATGGCTACGCCTTC.